This is a list of T cell receptor beta chains from one sample in a study of cytomegalovirus exposure and HLA in healthy donors. Clones were sequenced by immunoSEQ multiplex PCR, and TCRdb holds only the in-frame ones, with some missing. The data show tens of thousands of clones, with approximately 86% seen just once and roughly a tenth held by the top ten. Material for sequencing was PBMCs. These receptors all stem from a woman aged 18-29 years in good health and CMV-seropositive. The conserved cysteine and the conserved F or W are not part of the CDR3 here. D genes are given only for firm matches.

TRBV7-9	TRBD1	NA	12	ASSYGTGTYEQY
TRBV11-2	TRBD2	TRBJ2-1	13	ASSLTSGRAREQF
TRBV6-5	NA	TRBJ2-7	10	ASSYPHMEQY
TRBV9	TRBD2	TRBJ2-7	12	ASSVGEGSYEQY
TRBV18	NA	TRBJ1-2	12	ASSPRESIYGYT
TRBV4-1	NA	TRBJ2-1	9	ASREDNEQF
TRBV28	NA	TRBJ1-1	12	ASKPPQGSTEAF
TRBV15	TRBD1	TRBJ1-2	14	ATSAQGNRGNYGYT
TRBV5-4	NA	TRBJ1-2	15	ASSLGTWTVKNYGYT
TRBV7-8	NA	TRBJ2-3	14	ASSFAPAAGADTQY
TRBV10-2	NA	TRBJ2-5	17	ASEGRPDSGLPPGETQY
TRBV9	NA	TRBJ2-2	13	ASSVDGGVTGELF
TRBV2	TRBD2	NA	12	ASTPGLVTYEQY
TRBV19	TRBD2	TRBJ2-7	12	ASSMTSDSYEQY
TRBV7-2	NA	TRBJ2-7	13	ASSFPQADSYEQY
TRBV28	TRBD1	TRBJ2-3	14	ASSRRQGANSDTQY
TRBV14	NA	TRBJ2-3	12	ASSGGGPTDTQY
TRBV7-2	NA	TRBJ2-3	13	ASSRGPTSTDTQY
TRBV6-4	TRBD2	TRBJ2-3	13	ASSDTSGGADTQY
TRBV5-1	TRBD1	TRBJ2-7	14	ASSLLPGTGGGEQY
TRBV4-1	TRBD1	TRBJ2-7	14	ASSQVGQGSPHEQY
TRBV4-1	NA	TRBJ1-4	15	ASSRQGLGPTNEKLF
TRBV13	NA	TRBJ2-7	11	ASSSGGPNEQY
TRBV6-5	TRBD1	TRBJ1-6	12	ASRTDRGNSPLH
TRBV7-2	NA	TRBJ1-6	13	ASSLRGPGNSPLH
TRBV10-2	TRBD1	TRBJ1-2	12	ASSLLQGSDGYT
TRBV30	TRBD1	TRBJ2-5	11	AWRGTGEETQY
TRBV2	TRBD1	TRBJ1-4	15	ASMAGTGPFGNEKLF
TRBV10-3	NA	TRBJ2-5	9	ASGTEETQY
TRBV2	NA	TRBJ2-3	12	ASSVGAFTDTQY
TRBV21-1	NA	TRBJ2-7	17	ASSKSYNPGLATNHEQY
TRBV6-1	NA	TRBJ1-3	15	ASSEAFLSGSGNTIY
TRBV6-1	TRBD2	TRBJ2-7	14	ASSEVWTSGSYEQY
TRBV2	NA	TRBJ2-5	11	ASSGPTGETQY
TRBV7-9	TRBD1	TRBJ1-2	13	ASSSDRVFWYGYT
TRBV4-3	TRBD2	TRBJ2-7	13	ASSPSSGAPYEQY
TRBV5-1	TRBD1	TRBJ2-3	12	ASSMDRATDTQY
TRBV30	NA	TRBJ1-6	12	AWKKAGESSPLH
TRBV2	NA	TRBJ1-1	15	ASSQFQTGTSDTEAF
TRBV6-6	NA	TRBJ1-1	9	ASSPGLEAF
TRBV5-1	NA	TRBJ2-3	14	ASYPGLNRRTDTQY
TRBV7-9	NA	TRBJ2-1	14	ASSQKEGVLPSEQF
TRBV11-2	TRBD2	TRBJ2-1	14	ASSLDPGGRHNEQF